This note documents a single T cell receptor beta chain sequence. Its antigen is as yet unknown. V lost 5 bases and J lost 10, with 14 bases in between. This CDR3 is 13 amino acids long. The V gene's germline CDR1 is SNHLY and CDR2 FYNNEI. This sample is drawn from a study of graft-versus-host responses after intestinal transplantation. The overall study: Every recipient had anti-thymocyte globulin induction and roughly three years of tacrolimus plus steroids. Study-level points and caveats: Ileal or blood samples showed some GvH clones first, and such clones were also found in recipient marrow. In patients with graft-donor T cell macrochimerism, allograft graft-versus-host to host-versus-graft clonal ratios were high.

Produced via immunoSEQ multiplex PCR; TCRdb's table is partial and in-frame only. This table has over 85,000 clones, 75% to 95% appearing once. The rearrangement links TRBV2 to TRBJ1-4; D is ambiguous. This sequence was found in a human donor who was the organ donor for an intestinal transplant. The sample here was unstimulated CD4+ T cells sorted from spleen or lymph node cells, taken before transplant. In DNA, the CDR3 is TGTGCCAGCAGTCCGAAACCCGGGGTAAAACTGTTTTTT. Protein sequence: CASSPKPGVKLFF.